A selection of T cell receptor beta chains follows, all from one sample in a study of cytomegalovirus exposure and HLA in healthy donors. Here immunoSEQ multiplex PCR was the method, and the copy in TCRdb shows in-frame clones only, minus some. The data hold roughly 150,000 clones, with about 85% observed a single time. The material sequenced was PBMCs. The receptors come from a man aged 25-45 years in good health and CMV-seropositive. Both conserved end residues are part of each CDR3. D genes are given only for firm matches. Size is omitted from some rows. Given values are once, few, many or a class for expanded clones.

CDR3aa,CDR3nt,abundance,j_gene,v_gene,d_gene
CASSQVLSGGAYEQYF,TGCGCCAGCAGCCAAGTGTTAAGCGGGGGGGCCTACGAGCAGTACTTC,-,TRBJ2-7,TRBV4-1,TRBD2
CASGGTAEGDTIYF,TGTGCTAGTGGCGGGACAGCCGAGGGGGACACCATATATTTT,-,TRBJ1-3,TRBV12-5,TRBD1
CASSARHQEFWELFF,TGTGCCAGCAGCGCCCGACATCAAGAGTTTTGGGAGCTGTTTTTT,-,TRBJ2-2,TRBV7-2,-
CASSQEYFGVGTGSSYEQYF,TGCGCCAGCAGCCAAGAATACTTTGGGGTCGGGACAGGGAGCTCCTACGAGCAGTACTTC,-,TRBJ2-7,TRBV4-3,TRBD1
CATSSGQGLMETQYF,TGTGCCACCAGCAGTGGACAGGGGCTTATGGAGACCCAGTACTTC,-,TRBJ2-5,TRBV15,TRBD1
CASSLGGHEQFF,TGCGCCAGCAGCTTGGGTGGCCATGAGCAGTTCTTC,-,TRBJ2-1,TRBV5-1,-
CASSSGQGKTQYF,TGTGCCAGCAGCTCTGGACAGGGAAAGACCCAGTACTTC,-,TRBJ2-5,TRBV5-6,TRBD1
CASSPWANYGYTF,TGTGCCAGCAGCCCGTGGGCCAACTATGGCTACACCTTC,-,TRBJ1-2,TRBV11-1,-
CASSRTSGGSWGTDTQYF,TGTGCCAGCAGTCGGACTAGCGGGGGGTCGTGGGGCACAGATACGCAGTATTTT,-,TRBJ2-3,TRBV2,TRBD2
CASRDTRGTNYGYTF,TGCGCCAGCAGGGATACCAGGGGAACCAACTATGGCTACACCTTC,few,TRBJ1-2,TRBV10-1,-
CASSLAGGNEQFF,TGTGCCAGCTCTCTAGCGGGGGGTAATGAGCAGTTCTTC,-,TRBJ2-1,TRBV7-9,TRBD2
CASSQAGTSGGYNEQFF,TGTGCCAGCAGCCAAGCCGGGACTAGCGGGGGCTACAATGAGCAGTTCTTC,-,TRBJ2-1,TRBV4-2,TRBD2
CASSQGDRDNEKLFF,TGCGCCAGCAGCCAAGGGGACAGAGATAATGAAAAACTGTTTTTT,-,TRBJ1-4,TRBV4-3,TRBD1
CASSEPGQRPEAFF,TGTGCCAGCAGCGAACCGGGACAGCGGCCTGAAGCTTTCTTT,-,TRBJ1-1,TRBV9,TRBD1
CASSLWDSTDQETQYF,TGTGCCAGCAGCCTCTGGGACTCGACGGACCAAGAGACCCAGTACTTC,-,TRBJ2-5,TRBV7-6,-
CASTRDRGTEAFF,TGTGCCAGCACCCGGGACAGGGGCACTGAAGCTTTCTTT,-,TRBJ1-1,TRBV7-6,TRBD1
CASSAESGTAYEQYF,TGTGCCAGCAGTGCGGAATCGGGGACAGCCTACGAGCAGTACTTC,few,TRBJ2-7,TRBV9,TRBD1
CASSQDGAGGRQTQYF,TGCGCCAGCAGCCAAGATGGGGCGGGGGGGCGGCAGACCCAGTACTTC,-,TRBJ2-5,TRBV4-3,TRBD2
CASSPQRRNEKLFF,TGTGCCAGCAGCCCCCAGCGCCGTAATGAAAAACTGTTTTTT,-,TRBJ1-4,TRBV7-6,-
CASGPQGRTEAFF,TGCGCCAGCGGCCCACAGGGGCGGACTGAAGCTTTCTTT,-,TRBJ1-1,TRBV5-1,TRBD1
CASSAPTGGFRAFF,TGTGCCAGCAGCGCTCCGACAGGGGGTTTTAGAGCTTTCTTT,once,TRBJ1-1,TRBV25-1,TRBD1
CASSPDGYEQYF,TGTGCCAGCAGTCCAGATGGCTACGAGCAGTACTTC,-,TRBJ2-7,TRBV11-3,-
CASSLRTARAKGYGYTF,TGTGCCAGCAGCTTGAGGACAGCGCGGGCGAAAGGATATGGCTACACCTTC,-,TRBJ1-2,TRBV5-8,-
CASSLEGTGAGKNIQYF,TGCGCCAGCAGCTTGGAAGGTACAGGGGCGGGCAAAAACATTCAGTACTTC,-,TRBJ2-4,TRBV5-1,TRBD1
CASSRGTDTEAFF,TGCGCCAGCAGTCGGGGGACAGACACTGAAGCTTTCTTT,-,TRBJ1-1,TRBV23-1,TRBD1
CASSLRLAGGQTDTQYF,TGCGCCAGCAGCCTAAGACTAGCGGGGGGGCAGACAGATACGCAGTATTTT,-,TRBJ2-3,TRBV4-3,TRBD2
CASSSGDRESYGYTF,TGTGCCAGCAGCTCAGGGGACAGGGAGAGCTATGGCTACACCTTC,once,TRBJ1-2,TRBV7-9,TRBD1